This TCR beta chain is drawn from a study of T cells in Graves' hyperthyroidism and ophthalmopathy. From RNA transcripts, TCR beta CDR3 regions were amplified. A first-round RT-PCR of the TCR CDR3 used the HTBI primer set. In TCRdb, the multiplex PCR reads were re-called with MiXCR into one record per CDR3 protein. The sample lists 620,000 or so distinct CDR3 sequences; more than 14% were seen once. Study results and limitations: A model of 13 V-J features distinguished ophthalmopathy from stable hyperthyroidism.

Germline CDR1 and CDR2: DFQATT and SNEGSKA (reference sequence). The V gene lost 2 bases and the J gene lost 2 bases, with 14 bases spanning the gap. The CDR3 is 15 residues long. This clonotype was seen only a few times. Its antigen remains unknown. This sequence originates from a woman between 50 and 59 years old with Graves' ophthalmopathy. What was sequenced was blood. The rearrangement uses TRBV20-1 and TRBJ2-3; perhaps D is TRBD1 or TRBD2 (6 bases each). The CDR3 DNA reads as TGCAGTGCTAGATCCGGCGGGACAAACACAGATACGCAGTATTTT. It yields the protein CSARSGGTNTDTQYF.